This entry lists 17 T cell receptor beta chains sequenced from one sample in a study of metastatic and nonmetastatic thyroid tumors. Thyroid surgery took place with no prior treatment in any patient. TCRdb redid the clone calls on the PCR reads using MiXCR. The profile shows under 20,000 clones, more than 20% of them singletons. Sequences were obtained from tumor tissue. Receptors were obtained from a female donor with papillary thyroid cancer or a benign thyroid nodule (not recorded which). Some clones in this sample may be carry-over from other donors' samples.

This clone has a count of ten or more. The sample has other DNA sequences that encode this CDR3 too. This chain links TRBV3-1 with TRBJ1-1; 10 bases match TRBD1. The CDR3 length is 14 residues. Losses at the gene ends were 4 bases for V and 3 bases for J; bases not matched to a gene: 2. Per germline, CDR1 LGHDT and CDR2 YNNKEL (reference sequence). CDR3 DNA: TGTGCCAGCAGCCCTGGGACAGGGGACACTGAAGCTTTCTTT. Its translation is CASSPGTGDTEAFF.

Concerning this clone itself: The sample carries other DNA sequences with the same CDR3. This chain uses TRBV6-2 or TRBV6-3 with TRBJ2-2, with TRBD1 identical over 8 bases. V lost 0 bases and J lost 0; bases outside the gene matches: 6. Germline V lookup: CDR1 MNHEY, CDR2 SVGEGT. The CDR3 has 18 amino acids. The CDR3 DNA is TGTGCCAGCAGTTACTCCCTAGGACAGGGAACGAACACCGGGGAGCTGTTTTTT. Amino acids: CASSYSLGQGTNTGELFF.

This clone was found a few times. The CDR3 is CASRPQGWGETQYF. The CDR3 bases are TGTGCCAGCAGACCACAGGGGTGGGGTGAGACCCAGTACTTC. This chain joins TRBV6-2 or TRBV6-3 and TRBJ2-4; 7 positions match TRBD1. The J call may be mistaken, given a closer DNA end match to TRBJ2-5. There are 14 residues in the CDR3. Looked up from germline, CDR1 is MNHEY and CDR2 is SVGEGT.

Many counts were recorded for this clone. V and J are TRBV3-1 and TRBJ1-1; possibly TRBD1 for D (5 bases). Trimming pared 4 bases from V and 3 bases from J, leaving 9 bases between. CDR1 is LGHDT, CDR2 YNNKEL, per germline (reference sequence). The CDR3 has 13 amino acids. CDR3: CASSPSGDTEAFF. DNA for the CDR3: TGTGCCAGCAGCCCCTCGGGGGACACTGAAGCTTTCTTT.

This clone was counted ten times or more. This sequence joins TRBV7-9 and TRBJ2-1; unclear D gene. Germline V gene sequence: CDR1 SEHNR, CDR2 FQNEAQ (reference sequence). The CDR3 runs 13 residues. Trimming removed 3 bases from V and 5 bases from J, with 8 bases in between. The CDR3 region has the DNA TGTGCCAGCAGCTTGGTCATCGACAATGAGCAGTTCTTC. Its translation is CASSLVIDNEQFF.

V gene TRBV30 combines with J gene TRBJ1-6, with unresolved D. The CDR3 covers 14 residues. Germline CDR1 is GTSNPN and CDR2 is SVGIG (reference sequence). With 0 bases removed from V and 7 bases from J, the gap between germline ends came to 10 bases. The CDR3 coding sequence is TGTGCCTGGAGTGTTGCAGGAGTCAATTCACCCCTCCACTTT. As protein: CAWSVAGVNSPLHF.

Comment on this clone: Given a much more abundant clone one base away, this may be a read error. The DNA of the CDR3 is TGTGCCACCAGCAGAGACCTGAATATCGGGAAGCAGTTCTTC. Residues: CATSRDLNIGKQFF. The genes are TRBV15 and TRBJ2-1; TRBD2 is a possible D gene (5 bases). Trimming took off 0 bases at V and 11 bases at J, with 14 bases between the two ends. The CDR3 has 14 amino acids. In germline, CDR1 is LNHNV, CDR2 YYDKDF (reference sequence).

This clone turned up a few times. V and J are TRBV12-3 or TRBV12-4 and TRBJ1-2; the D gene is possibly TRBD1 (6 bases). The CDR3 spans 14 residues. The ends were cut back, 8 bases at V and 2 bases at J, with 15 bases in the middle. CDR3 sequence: CASGHRDMNYGYTF. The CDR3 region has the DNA TGTGCCAGCGGGCACAGGGATATGAACTATGGCTACACCTTC.

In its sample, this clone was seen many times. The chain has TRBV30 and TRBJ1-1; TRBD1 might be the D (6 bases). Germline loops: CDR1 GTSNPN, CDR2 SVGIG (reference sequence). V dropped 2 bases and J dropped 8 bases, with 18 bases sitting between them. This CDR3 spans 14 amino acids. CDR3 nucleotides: TGTGCCTGGAGTACATGGGCAGGGGTGGACGAAGCTTTCTTT. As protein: CAWSTWAGVDEAFF.

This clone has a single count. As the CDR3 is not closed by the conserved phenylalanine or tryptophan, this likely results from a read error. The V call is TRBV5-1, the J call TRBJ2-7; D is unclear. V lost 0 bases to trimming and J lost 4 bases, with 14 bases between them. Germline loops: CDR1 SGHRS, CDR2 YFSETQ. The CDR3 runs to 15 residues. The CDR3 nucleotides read TGCGCCAGCAGCTTGGGTCTACCGGGTTCATACGAGCAGTACTTA. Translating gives CASSLGLPGSYEQYL.

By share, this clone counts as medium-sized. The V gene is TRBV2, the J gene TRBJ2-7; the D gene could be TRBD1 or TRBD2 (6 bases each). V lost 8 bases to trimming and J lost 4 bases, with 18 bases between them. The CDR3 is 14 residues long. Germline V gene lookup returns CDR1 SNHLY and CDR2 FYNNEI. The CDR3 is CASSWRQGTYEQYF. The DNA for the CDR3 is TGTGCCAGCTCTTGGCGGCAGGGGACTTACGAGCAGTACTTC.

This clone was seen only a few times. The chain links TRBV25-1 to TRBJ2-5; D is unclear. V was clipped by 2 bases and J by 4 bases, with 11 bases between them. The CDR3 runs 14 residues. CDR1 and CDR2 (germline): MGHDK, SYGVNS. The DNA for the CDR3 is TGTGCCAGCAGTGAACGGTTTGGGTCAGAGACCCAGTACTTC. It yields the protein CASSERFGSETQYF.

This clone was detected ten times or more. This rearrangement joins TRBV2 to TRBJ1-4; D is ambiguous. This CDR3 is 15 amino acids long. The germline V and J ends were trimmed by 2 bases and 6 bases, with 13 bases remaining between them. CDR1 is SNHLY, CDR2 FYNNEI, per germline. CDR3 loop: CASSEPRSGDEKLFF. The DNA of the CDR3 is TGTGCCAGCAGTGAACCCCGTAGTGGGGATGAAAAACTGTTTTTT.

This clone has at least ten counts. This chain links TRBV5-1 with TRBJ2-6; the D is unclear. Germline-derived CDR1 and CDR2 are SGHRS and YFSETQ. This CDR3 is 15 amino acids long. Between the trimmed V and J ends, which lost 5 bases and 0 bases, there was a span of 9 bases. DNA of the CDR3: TGCGCCAGCAGGAGTACGCTCTCTGGGGCCAACGTCCTGACTTTC. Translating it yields CASRSTLSGANVLTF.

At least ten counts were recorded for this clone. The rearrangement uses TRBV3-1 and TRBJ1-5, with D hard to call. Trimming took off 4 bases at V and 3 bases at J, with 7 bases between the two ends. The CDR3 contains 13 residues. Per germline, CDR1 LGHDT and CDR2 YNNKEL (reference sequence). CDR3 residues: CASSPIFNQPQHF. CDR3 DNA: TGTGCCAGCAGCCCGATCTTCAATCAGCCCCAGCATTTT.

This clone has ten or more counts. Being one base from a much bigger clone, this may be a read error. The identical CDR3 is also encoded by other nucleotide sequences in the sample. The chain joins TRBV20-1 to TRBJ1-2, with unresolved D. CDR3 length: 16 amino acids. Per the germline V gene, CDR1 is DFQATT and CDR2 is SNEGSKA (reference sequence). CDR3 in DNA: TGCAGCGCTAGCCCGGATATGGCTAAAGCTAACTATGGCTACACCTTC. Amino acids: CSASPDMAKANYGYTF.

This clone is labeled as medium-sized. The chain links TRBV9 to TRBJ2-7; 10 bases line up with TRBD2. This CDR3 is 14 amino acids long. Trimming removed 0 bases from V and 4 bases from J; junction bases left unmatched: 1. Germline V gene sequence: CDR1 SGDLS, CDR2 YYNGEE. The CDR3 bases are TGTGCCAGCAGCGTAGCTAGCGGGAGTTACGAGCAGTACTTC. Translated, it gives CASSVASGSYEQYF.